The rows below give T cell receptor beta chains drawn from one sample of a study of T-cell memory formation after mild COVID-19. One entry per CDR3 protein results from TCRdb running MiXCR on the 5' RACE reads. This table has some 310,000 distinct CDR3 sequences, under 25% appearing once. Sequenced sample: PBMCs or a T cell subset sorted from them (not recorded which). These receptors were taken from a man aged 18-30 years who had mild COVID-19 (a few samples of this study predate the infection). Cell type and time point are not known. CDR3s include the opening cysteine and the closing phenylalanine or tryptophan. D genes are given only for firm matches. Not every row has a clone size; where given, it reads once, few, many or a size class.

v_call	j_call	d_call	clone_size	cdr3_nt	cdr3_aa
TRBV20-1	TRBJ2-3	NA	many	TGCAGTGCTAGTGTCCGGGCCCTCACTAGCACAGATACGCAGTATTTT	CSASVRALTSTDTQYF
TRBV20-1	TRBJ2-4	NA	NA	TGCAGTGCTAGTCGAGGGCAGGGTAACATTCAGTACTTC	CSASRGQGNIQYF
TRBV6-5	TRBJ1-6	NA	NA	TGTGCCAGCAGTTACCACCCCCGGGGGGAAAATTCACCCCTCCACTTT	CASSYHPRGENSPLHF
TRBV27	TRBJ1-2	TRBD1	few	TGTGCCAGCAAGGACCCCAACAGGGGACTAGAAGGGGGCTACACCTTC	CASKDPNRGLEGGYTF
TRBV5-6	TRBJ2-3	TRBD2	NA	TGTGCCAGCAGCTTGACTAGCGGGGCTGGAGATACGCAGTATTTT	CASSLTSGAGDTQYF
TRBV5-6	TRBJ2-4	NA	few	TGTGCCAGCAGCTTCCGGGGGAACATTCAGTACTTC	CASSFRGNIQYF
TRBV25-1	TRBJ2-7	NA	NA	TGTGCCAGCAGTGATGGGCCCCTCGGGTACGAGCAGTACTTC	CASSDGPLGYEQYF
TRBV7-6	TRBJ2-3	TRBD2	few	TGTGCCAGCAGCTTACTCCCGGGGGGGGCAGATACGCAGTATTTT	CASSLLPGGADTQYF
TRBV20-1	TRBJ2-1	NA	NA	TGCAGTGCTAGTTCCGGGCTAGTTGCGGGGGAGCAGTTCTTC	CSASSGLVAGEQFF
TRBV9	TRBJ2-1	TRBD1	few	TGTGCCAGCAGCCCGGGACAGGACATGGGTGAGCAGTTCTTC	CASSPGQDMGEQFF
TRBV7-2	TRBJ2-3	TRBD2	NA	TGTGCCAGCAGCTTAGTAGCGGGGGCTTTCACAGATACGCAGTATTTT	CASSLVAGAFTDTQYF
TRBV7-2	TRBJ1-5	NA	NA	TGTGCCAGCAGCCGGGGGACGTTCGTACTCAATCAGCCCCAGCATTTT	CASSRGTFVLNQPQHF
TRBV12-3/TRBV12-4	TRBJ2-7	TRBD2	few	TGTGCCAGCAGTTTGCGGGGGGGGCCACACGAGCAGTACTTC	CASSLRGGPHEQYF
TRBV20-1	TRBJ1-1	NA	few	TGCAGTGCTCCCCGTATTATTCAAGCAATGAACACTGAAGCTTTCTTT	CSAPRIIQAMNTEAFF
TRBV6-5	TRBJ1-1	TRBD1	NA	TGTGCCAGCAGTCCGTCACTCACAGGGGTACGCACTGAAGCTTTCTTT	CASSPSLTGVRTEAFF
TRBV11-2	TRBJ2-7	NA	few	TGTGCCAGCAGCTTAGTCAGGGGTCGTTACGAGCAGTACTTC	CASSLVRGRYEQYF
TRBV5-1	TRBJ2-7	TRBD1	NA	TGCGCCAGCAGGGGACAGGGGAGGCACGAGCAGTACTTC	CASRGQGRHEQYF
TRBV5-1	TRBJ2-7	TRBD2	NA	TGCGCCAGCAGCGGATCGGGGGGTAGCTCCTACGAGCAGTACTTC	CASSGSGGSSYEQYF
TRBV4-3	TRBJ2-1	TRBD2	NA	TGCGCCAGCAGCCAAGCTTTAGCGGGGAATGAGCAGTTCTTC	CASSQALAGNEQFF
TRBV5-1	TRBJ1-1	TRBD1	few	TGCGCCAGCAGCTTGGCCGGGACAGAGAACACTGAAGCTTTCTTT	CASSLAGTENTEAFF
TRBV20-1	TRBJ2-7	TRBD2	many	TGCAGTGCTAGACCAACTAGCGGGGGGCTCTACGAGCAGTACTTC	CSARPTSGGLYEQYF
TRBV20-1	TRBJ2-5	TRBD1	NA	TGCAGTGGGGGAGGACAGGGGCGACCAGAGACCCAGTACTTC	CSGGGQGRPETQYF
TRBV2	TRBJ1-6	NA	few	TGTGCCAGCATTCTCGGCCCGTCCGGCAGGCTTAATTCACCCCTCCACTTT	CASILGPSGRLNSPLHF
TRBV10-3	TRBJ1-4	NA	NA	TGTGCCATCAGTCGGAACAGTCTTAATGAAAAACTGTTTTTT	CAISRNSLNEKLFF
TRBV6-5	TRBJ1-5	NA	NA	TGTGCCAGCAGTTACAACAGGTTCAATCAGCCCCAGCATTTT	CASSYNRFNQPQHF
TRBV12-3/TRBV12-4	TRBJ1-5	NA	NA	TGTGCCAGCCAGCCCGCGACGGTAGATAGCAATCAGCCCCAGCATTTT	CASQPATVDSNQPQHF
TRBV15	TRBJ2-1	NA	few	TGTGCCACCAGCAGAGATTGGACGGCGCAGTTCTTC	CATSRDWTAQFF
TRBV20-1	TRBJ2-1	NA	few	TGCAGTGCTACCTCTCCGGGACACACGAGTGAGCAGTTCTTC	CSATSPGHTSEQFF
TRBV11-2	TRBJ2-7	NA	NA	TGTGCCAGCAGCTTAAGGGGTCTGGCCTACGAGCAGTACTTC	CASSLRGLAYEQYF
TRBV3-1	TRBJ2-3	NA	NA	TGTGCCAGCAGCCTGACAGGTCTCTCCAAGACGCAGTATTTT	CASSLTGLSKTQYF
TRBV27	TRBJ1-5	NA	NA	TGTGCCAGCAGTTTAACCGGGACACAGCCCCAGCATTTT	CASSLTGTQPQHF
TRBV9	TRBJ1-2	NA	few	TGTGCCAGCCTAGGGTCTTCTAACTATGGCTACACCTTC	CASLGSSNYGYTF
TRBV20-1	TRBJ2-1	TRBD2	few	TGCAGTGCCCGATCCCGCTCGGGGGGACTCTACAATGAGCAGTTCTTC	CSARSRSGGLYNEQFF
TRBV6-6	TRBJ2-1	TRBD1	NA	TGTGCCAGCAGTTACAGCGTCCAGGGGGCAAACAATGAGCAGTTCTTC	CASSYSVQGANNEQFF
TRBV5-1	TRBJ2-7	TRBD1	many	TGCGCCAGCAGCTTCCAGGACAGGATAGAGCAGTACTTC	CASSFQDRIEQYF
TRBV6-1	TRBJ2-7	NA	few	TGTGCCAGCAGTGAATTGTTATGGGACTCGACCTACGAGCAGTACTTC	CASSELLWDSTYEQYF
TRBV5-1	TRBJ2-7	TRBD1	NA	TGCGCCAGCAGCGGACCCGGGACAGGCTACGAGCAGTACTTC	CASSGPGTGYEQYF
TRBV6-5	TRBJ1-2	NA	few	TGTGCCAGCAGCCTGCCAGGGTCCGCCTATGGCTACACCTTC	CASSLPGSAYGYTF
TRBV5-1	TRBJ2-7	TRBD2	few	TGCGCCAGCAGCTTGGGGACTAGCGGGTTCTACGAGCAGTACTTC	CASSLGTSGFYEQYF
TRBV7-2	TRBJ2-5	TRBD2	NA	TGTGCCAGCAGCTGGGAGGGACTAGCGGGGGGCACGTCCCAGTACTTC	CASSWEGLAGGTSQYF